This TCR beta chain was retrieved from a study of control samples from healthy donors and cancer patients. Assay: immunoSEQ multiplex PCR; the TCRdb copy retains only in-frame clones and omits some. This table holds about 150,000 clones, roughly 93% found once. The germline V gene encodes CDR1 MDHEN and CDR2 SYDVKM. CDR3 length equals 13 residues. V lost 6 bases to trimming and J lost 6 bases, with 14 bases between them. The chain uses TRBV28 and TRBJ1-2, with D perhaps TRBD1 (5 bases). Material for sequencing was blood. This receptor was obtained from a man aged 50 to 60 in good health. This CDR3 reads CASRYRSRDGYTF. The CDR3 bases are TGTGCCAGCAGATACCGGAGCAGGGATGGCTACACCTTC.